This T cell receptor (beta chain) stems from a study of patients and donors after allogeneic stem cell transplantation. V was trimmed by 4 bases and J by 3 bases, leaving 13 bases between them. This CDR3 region has 14 residues. Germline V gene data show CDR1 as SGHRS and CDR2 as YFSETQ. From the RT-PCR reads, TCRdb called clonotypes with MiXCR, one entry per CDR3 protein. The sample lists over 400,000 distinct CDR3 sequences; 15% to 20% were seen once. This TCR was recovered from a human donor who was either an allogeneic HSCT recipient or a stem cell or donor lymphocyte infusion donor (not recorded which). It is not recorded whose cells these are; they may come from a transplant donor. The chain links TRBV5-1 to TRBJ2-5; possibly TRBD2 for D (6 bases). The specimen sequenced was blood, either unsorted or a sorted T cell fraction (not recorded which). The CDR3 here is CASSPGGWKETQYF. The CDR3 region has the DNA TGCGCCAGCAGCCCTGGAGGGTGGAAAGAGACCCAGTACTTC.